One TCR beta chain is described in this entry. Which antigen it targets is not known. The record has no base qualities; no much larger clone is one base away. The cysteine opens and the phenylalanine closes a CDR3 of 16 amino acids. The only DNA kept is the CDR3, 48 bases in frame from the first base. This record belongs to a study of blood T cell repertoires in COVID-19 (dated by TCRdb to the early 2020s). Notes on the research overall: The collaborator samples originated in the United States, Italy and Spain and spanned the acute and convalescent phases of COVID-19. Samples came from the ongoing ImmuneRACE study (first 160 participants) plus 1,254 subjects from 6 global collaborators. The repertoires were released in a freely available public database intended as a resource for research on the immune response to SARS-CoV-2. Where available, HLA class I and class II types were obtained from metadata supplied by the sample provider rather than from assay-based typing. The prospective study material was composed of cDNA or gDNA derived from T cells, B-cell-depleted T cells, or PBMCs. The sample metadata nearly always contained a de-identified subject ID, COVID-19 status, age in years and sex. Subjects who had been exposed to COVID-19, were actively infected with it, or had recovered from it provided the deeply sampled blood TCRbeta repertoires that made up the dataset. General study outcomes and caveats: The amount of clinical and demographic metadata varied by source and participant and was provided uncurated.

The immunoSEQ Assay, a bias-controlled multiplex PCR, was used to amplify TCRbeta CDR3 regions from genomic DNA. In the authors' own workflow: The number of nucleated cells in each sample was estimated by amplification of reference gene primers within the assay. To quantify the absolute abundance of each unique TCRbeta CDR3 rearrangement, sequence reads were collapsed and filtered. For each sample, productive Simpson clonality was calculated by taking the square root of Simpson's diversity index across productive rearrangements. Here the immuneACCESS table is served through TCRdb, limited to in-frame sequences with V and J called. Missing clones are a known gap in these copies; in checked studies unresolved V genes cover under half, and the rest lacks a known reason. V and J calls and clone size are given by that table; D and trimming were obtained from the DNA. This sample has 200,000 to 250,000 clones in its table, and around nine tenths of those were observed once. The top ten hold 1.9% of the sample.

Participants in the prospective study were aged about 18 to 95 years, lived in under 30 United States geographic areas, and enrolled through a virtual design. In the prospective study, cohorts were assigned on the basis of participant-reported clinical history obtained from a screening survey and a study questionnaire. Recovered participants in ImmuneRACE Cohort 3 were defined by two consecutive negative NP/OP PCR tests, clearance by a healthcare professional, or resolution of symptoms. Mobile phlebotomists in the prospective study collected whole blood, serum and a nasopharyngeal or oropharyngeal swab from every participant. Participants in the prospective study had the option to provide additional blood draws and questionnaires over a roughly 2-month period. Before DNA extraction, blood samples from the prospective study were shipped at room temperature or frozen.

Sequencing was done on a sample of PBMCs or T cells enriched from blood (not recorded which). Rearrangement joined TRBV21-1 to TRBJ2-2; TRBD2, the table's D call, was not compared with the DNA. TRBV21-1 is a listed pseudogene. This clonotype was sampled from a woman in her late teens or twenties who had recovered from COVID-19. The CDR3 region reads CASSKRGGADTGELFF. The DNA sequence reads TGTGCCAGCAGCAAACGGGGGGGCGCGGACACCGGGGAGCTGTTTTTT.